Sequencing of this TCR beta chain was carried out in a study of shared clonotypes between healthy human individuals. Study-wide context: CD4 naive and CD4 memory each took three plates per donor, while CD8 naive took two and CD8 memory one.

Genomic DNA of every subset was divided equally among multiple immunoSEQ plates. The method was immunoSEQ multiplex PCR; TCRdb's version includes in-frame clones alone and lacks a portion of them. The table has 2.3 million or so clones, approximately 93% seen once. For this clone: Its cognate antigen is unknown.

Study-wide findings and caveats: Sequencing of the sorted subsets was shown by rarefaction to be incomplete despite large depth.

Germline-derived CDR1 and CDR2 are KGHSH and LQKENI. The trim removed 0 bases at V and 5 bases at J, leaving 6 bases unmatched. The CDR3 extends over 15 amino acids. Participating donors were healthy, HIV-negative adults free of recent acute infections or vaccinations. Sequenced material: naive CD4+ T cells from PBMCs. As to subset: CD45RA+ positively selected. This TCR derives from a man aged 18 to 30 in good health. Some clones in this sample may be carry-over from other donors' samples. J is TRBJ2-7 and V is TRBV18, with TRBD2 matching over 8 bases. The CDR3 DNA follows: TGTGCCAGCTCACCACCCGGGGGGGCCTCGGACGAGCAGTACTTC. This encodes CASSPPGGASDEQYF.